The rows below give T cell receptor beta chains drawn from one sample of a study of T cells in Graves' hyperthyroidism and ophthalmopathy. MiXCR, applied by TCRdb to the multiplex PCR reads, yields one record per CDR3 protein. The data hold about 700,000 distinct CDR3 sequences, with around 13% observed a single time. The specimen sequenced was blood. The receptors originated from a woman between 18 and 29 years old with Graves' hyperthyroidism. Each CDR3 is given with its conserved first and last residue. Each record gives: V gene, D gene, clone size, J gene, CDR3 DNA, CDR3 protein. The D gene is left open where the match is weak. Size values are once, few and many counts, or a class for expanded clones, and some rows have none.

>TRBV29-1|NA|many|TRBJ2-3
TGCAGCGTTGAGCGGGATACAGATACGCAGTATTTT
CSVERDTDTQYF
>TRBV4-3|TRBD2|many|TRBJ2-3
TGCGCCAGCAGCCAAGAGCTAGCGGGGACCACAGATACGCAGTATTTT
CASSQELAGTTDTQYF
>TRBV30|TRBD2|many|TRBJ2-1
TGTGCCTGGAGTTTTGGACTAGATCTAGGTGAGCAGTTCTTC
CAWSFGLDLGEQFF
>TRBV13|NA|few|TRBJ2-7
TGTGCCAGCAGCTTAGCCCCAAGGGGGTCCGAGCAGTACTTC
CASSLAPRGSEQYF
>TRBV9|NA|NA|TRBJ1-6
TGTGCCAGCAGCGTAGGGGGGGGATCCTATAATTCACCCCTCCACTTT
CASSVGGGSYNSPLHF
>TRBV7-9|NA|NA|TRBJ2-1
TGTGCCAGCAGCCCCCCCGCGGCAGCAACTTTCAATGAGCAGTTCTTC
CASSPPAAATFNEQFF
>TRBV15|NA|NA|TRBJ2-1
TGTGCCACCAGCAGAGATCTTTTCCTAGCTCGAGAGAACAATGAGCAGTTCTTC
CATSRDLFLARENNEQFF
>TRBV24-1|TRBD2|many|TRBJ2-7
TGTGCCACCAGTGACTCTGGACTAGCGGGAGATCTCCACGAGCAGTACTTC
CATSDSGLAGDLHEQYF
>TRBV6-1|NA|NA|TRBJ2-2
TGTGCCAGCAGTGAATGGGACACGGCCGGGGAGCTGTTTTTT
CASSEWDTAGELFF
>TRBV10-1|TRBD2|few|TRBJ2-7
TGCGCCAGCTCGCCTAGCGGGAATATCTACGAGCAGTACTTC
CASSPSGNIYEQYF
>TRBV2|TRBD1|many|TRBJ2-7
TGTGCCAGCGTGGTCCTTGACAGGGGAATCTCTACCTACGAGCAGTACTTC
CASVVLDRGISTYEQYF
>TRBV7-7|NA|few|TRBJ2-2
TGTGCTAGCAGCTTCGCAGGGTCGCCGACGAACACCGGGGAGCTGTTTTTT
CASSFAGSPTNTGELFF
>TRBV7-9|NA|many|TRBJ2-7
TGTGCCAGCAGCTTAGAGGAGGGCGGTAGGTACGAGCAGTACTTC
CASSLEEGGRYEQYF
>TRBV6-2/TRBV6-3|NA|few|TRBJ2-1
TGTGCCAGCAGGTCCCGAGGCCTCGCTTACAATGAGCAGTTCTTC
CASRSRGLAYNEQFF
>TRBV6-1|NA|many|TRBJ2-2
TGTGCCAGCAGTTTGGTACCCTACACCGGGGAGCTGTTTTTT
CASSLVPYTGELFF
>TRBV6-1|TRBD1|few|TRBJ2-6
TGTGCCAGTAGTAGGGGACAGGGAGGCTCTGGGGCCAACGTCCTGACTTTC
CASSRGQGGSGANVLTF
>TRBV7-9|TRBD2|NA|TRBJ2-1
TGTGCCAGCAGCTTAGGAGCTAGCGGGAGAAGGGGTTCCTACAATGAGCAGTTCTTC
CASSLGASGRRGSYNEQFF
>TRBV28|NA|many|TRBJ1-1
TGTGCCAGCAGTTTATGGACGGGACCCACTGAAGCTTTCTTT
CASSLWTGPTEAFF
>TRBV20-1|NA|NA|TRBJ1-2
TGCAGTGCTAGAGATGACCCGGGGATTAGCTATGGCTACACCTTC
CSARDDPGISYGYTF
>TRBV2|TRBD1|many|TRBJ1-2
TGTGCCAGCAGTGAAGCGGTACGGGACAGCTACTATGGCTACACCTTC
CASSEAVRDSYYGYTF
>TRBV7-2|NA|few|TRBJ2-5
TGTGCCAGCAGCCCGGCCCCTTCGCTGGACCCCGGGAACTTC
CASSPAPSLDPGNF
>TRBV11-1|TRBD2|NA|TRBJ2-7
TGTGCCAGCAGTCCCCCGGGGCTAGCGGCCGCCTACGAGCAGTACTTC
CASSPPGLAAAYEQYF
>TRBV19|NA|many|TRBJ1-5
TGTGCCAGTAGTATTACGGGGACCGACTATAGCAATCAGCCCCAGCATTTT
CASSITGTDYSNQPQHF
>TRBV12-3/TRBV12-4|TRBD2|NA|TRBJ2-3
TGTGCCAGCAGTCCCGCGGGGGGTTCGATTTCTCGCACAGATACGCAGTATTTT
CASSPAGGSISRTDTQYF
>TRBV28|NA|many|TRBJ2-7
TGTGCCAGCAGTTTTCTGACAGCCTCGATTAACTCCTACGAGCAGTACTTC
CASSFLTASINSYEQYF
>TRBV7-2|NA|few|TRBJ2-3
TGTGCCTGCAACCGGGAGAGAACAGATACGCAGTATTTT
CACNRERTDTQYF
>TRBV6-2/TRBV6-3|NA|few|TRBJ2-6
TGTGCCAGTCATCGAAACTCTGGGGCCAACGTCCTGACTTTC
CASHRNSGANVLTF
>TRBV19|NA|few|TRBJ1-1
TGTGCCAGTAGTATTCGGGGCTACCGGGACATAAACACTGAAGCTTTCTTT
CASSIRGYRDINTEAFF
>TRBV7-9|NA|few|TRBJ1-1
TGTGCCAGCAGGCCTACAGGTTACACTGAAGCTTTCTTT
CASRPTGYTEAFF